The TCR beta chain under discussion was sequenced for a study of control samples from healthy donors and cancer patients (dated by TCRdb to 2018 to 2021). A word on this clone: Its target antigen remains unknown. No much larger clonotype is one base removed from it; base qualities were not supplied.

Libraries were made using the immunoSEQ multiplex PCR assay. TCRdb took this table from immuneACCESS and kept in-frame rearrangements with V and J called. Such tables lack part of the clones; where checked against another copy, unresolved V genes explain under half of the gap, and the rest is unexplained. For this sample there are 150,000 to 200,000 clones; nearly 90% appear just once. Together, the top ten hold around 1.4% of the sample. V has 10 bases trimmed and J has 4 bases trimmed; junction bases matching no gene number 11. The CDR3 holds 14 amino acids from the cysteine to the phenylalanine. Of the read, only the CDR3 DNA is kept; its 42 bases are in frame from base 1. The germline V gene yields ENHRY for CDR1 and SYGVKD for CDR2.

The chain joins TRBV10-3 to TRBJ1-2, with 8 bases in between that match TRBD1. The sample comprised blood. This receptor was identified in a woman aged 45-65 years in good health. The CDR3: CATGTDRGIYGYTF. The sequenced DNA is TGTGCCACCGGAACCGACAGGGGAATCTATGGCTACACCTTC.